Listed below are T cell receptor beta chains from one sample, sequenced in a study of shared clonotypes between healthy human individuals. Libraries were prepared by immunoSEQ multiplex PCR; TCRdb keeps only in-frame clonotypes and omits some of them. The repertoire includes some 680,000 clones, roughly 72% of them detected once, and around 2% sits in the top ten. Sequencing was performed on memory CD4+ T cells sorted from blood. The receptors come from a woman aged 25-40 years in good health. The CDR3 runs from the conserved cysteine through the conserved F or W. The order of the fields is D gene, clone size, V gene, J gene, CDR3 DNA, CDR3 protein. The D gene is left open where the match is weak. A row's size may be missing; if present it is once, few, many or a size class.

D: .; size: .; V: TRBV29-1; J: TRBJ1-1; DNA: TGCAGCGTCGGGGAGAGGAACACTGAAGCTTTCTTT; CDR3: CSVGERNTEAFF
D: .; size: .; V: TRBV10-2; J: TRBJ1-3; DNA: TGCGCCAGCAGTGGCGCGGGGCCTATGATCTCTGGAAACACCATATATTTT; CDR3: CASSGAGPMISGNTIYF
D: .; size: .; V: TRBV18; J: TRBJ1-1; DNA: TGTGCCAGCTCACCACTGATGAACACTGAAGCTTTCTTT; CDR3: CASSPLMNTEAFF
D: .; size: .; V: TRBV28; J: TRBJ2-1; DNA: TGTGCCAGCCACCGAGCGGTTGGCTCCTACAATGAGCAGTTCTTC; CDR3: CASHRAVGSYNEQFF
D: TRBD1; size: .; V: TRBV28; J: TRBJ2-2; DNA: TGTGCCAGCAACCCCGGACAGGGCCATTCTTTGAACACCGGGGAGCTGTTTTTT; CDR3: CASNPGQGHSLNTGELFF
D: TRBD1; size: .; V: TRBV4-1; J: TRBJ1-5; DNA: TGCGCCAGCAGCCAAGGTACCCCAAGGACAGGGTTTAGCAATCAGCCCCAGCATTTT; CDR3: CASSQGTPRTGFSNQPQHF
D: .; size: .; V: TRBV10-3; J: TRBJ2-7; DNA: TGTGCCATCCCGACACATGAATCCTACGAGCAGTACTTC; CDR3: CAIPTHESYEQYF
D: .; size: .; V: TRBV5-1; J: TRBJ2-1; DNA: TGCGCCAGCAGCTTATTCGGGAATTACAATGAGCAGTTCTTC; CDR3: CASSLFGNYNEQFF
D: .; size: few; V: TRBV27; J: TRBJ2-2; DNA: TGTGCCAGCCAGACCACAGTGACCGGGGAGCTGTTTTTT; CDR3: CASQTTVTGELFF
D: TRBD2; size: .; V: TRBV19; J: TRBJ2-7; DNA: TGTGCCAGTAGTATACCTAGCGGGCGAAAGGACGAGCAGTACTTC; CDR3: CASSIPSGRKDEQYF
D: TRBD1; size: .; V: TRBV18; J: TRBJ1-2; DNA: TGTGCCAGCTCACCAGGGACAGACTATGGCTACACCTTC; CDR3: CASSPGTDYGYTF
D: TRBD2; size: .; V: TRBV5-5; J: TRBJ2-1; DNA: TGTGCCAGCAGCTTGATTAGCTCAACTAGCGGCTTATACAATGAGCAGTTCTTC; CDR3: CASSLISSTSGLYNEQFF
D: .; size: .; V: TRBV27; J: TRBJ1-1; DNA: TGTGCCAGCAGTTCCCAGGGGATAATGAACACTGAAGCTTTCTTT; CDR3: CASSSQGIMNTEAFF
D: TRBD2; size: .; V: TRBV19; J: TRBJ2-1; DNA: TGTGCCAGTAGTCCAACGGGAGGAGGTATTGAGCAGTTCTTC; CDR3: CASSPTGGGIEQFF
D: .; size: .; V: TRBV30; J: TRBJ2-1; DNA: TGTGCCTGGAGTGTAGCTCCCTACAATGAGCAGTTCTTC; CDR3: CAWSVAPYNEQFF
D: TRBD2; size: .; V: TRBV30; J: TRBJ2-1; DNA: TGTGCCTGGAGTGCGGGCGGGAGGTCTTACAATGAGCAGTTCTTC; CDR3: CAWSAGGRSYNEQFF
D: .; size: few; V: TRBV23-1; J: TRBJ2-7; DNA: TGCGCCAGCAGTCAAGTACGGACAGTGAACGAGCAGTACTTC; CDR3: CASSQVRTVNEQYF
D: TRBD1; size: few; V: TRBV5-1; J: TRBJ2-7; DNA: TGCGCCAGCAGCCCCGGGACAGGGAGTCTCGGGCAGTACTTC; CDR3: CASSPGTGSLGQYF
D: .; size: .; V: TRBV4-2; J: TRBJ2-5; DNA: TGTGCCAGCAGCCAAGGTGGGACGGGAACCCAAGAGACCCAGTACTTC; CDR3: CASSQGGTGTQETQYF
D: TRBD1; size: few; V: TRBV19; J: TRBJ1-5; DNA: TGTGCCAGTAGTAGGACAGGGTTTAATCAGCCCCAGCATTTT; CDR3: CASSRTGFNQPQHF
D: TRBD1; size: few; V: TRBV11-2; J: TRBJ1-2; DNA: TGTGCCAGCGGACTACAGGGGAGTGCGGGCTACACCTTC; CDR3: CASGLQGSAGYTF
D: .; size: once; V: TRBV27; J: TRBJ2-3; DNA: TGTGCCAGCACCGCTAGCAGAAGCACAGATACGCAGTATTTT; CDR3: CASTASRSTDTQYF
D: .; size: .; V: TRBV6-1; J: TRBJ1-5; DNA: TGTGCCAGCAGTGACCCCTCTTGGGGTAAGCCCCAGCATTTT; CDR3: CASSDPSWGKPQHF
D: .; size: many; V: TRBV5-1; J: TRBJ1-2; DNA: TGCGCCAGCAGCTTGGGGAGGCCGCCGAGGGATGGCTACACCTTC; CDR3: CASSLGRPPRDGYTF